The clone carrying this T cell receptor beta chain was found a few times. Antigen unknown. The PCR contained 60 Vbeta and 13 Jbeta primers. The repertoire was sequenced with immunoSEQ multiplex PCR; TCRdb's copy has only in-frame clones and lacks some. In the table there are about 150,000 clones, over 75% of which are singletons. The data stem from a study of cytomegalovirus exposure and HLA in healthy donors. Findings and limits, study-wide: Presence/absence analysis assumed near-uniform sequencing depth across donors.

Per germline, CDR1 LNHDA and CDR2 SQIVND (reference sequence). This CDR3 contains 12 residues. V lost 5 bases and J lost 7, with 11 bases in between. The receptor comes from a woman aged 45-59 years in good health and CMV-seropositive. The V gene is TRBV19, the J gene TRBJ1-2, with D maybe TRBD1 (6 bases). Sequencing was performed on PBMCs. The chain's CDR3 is CASSQGNLGYTF. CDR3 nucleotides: TGTGCCAGTAGTCAGGGGAATCTTGGCTACACCTTC.